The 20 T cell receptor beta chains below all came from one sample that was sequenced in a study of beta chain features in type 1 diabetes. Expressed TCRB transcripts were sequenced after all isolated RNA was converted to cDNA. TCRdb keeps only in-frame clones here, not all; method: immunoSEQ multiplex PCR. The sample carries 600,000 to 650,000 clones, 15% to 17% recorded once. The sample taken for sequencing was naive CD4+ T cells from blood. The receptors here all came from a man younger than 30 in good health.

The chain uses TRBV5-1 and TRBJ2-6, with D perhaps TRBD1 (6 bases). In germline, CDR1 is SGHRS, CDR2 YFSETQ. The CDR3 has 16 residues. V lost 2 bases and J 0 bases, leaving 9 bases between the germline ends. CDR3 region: CASSLTGFSGANVLTF. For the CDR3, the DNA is TGCGCCAGCAGCTTAACAGGGTTCTCTGGGGCCAACGTCCTGACTTTC.

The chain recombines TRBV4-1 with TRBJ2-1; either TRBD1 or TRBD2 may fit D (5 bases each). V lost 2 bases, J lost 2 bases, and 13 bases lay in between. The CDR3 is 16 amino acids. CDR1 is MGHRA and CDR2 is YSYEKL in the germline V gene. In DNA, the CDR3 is TGCGCCAGCAGCCAAAACCGGGACGGGACCTACAATGAGCAGTTCTTC. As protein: CASSQNRDGTYNEQFF.

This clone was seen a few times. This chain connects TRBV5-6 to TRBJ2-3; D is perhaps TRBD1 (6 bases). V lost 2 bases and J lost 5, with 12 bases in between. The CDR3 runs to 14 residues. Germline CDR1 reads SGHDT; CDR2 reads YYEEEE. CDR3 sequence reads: CASSFSGAGDTQYF. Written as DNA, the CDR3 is TGTGCCAGCAGCTTTTCAGGGGCCGGAGATACGCAGTATTTT.

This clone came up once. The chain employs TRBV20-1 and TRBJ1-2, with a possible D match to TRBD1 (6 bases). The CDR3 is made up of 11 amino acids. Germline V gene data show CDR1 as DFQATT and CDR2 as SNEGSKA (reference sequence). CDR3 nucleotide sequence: TGCAATGCCGACAGGACTTATGGCTACACCTTC. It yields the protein CNADRTYGYTF.

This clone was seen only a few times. The CDR3 sequence is CASSLVGTGIGNTIYF. The CDR3 DNA reads as TGTGCCAGCAGCTTAGTAGGGACAGGGATAGGAAACACCATATATTTT. The rearrangement uses TRBV7-2 and TRBJ1-3, with 9 bases lining up with TRBD1. With V trimmed by 1 base and J by 4 bases, 5 bases remained unmatched. The CDR3 is made up of 16 amino acids. In germline, CDR1 is SGHTA, CDR2 FQGNSA.

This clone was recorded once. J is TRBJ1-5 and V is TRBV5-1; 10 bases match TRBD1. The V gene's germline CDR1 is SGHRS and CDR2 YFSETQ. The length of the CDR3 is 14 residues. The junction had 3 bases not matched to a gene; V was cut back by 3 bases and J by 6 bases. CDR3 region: CASSSGTGVQPQHF. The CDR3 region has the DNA TGCGCCAGCAGCTCCGGGACAGGGGTTCAGCCCCAGCATTTT.

CDR3 sequence (DNA): TGTGCCAGCAGTACCTCAACAGGAATCCATGGCTACACCTTC. Amino acid sequence: CASSTSTGIHGYTF. The rearrangement uses TRBV28 and TRBJ1-2, with D maybe TRBD1 (5 bases). CDR3 length equals 14 residues. Germline loops: CDR1 MDHEN, CDR2 SYDVKM. V shed 5 bases and J shed 6 bases, with 16 bases lying between them.

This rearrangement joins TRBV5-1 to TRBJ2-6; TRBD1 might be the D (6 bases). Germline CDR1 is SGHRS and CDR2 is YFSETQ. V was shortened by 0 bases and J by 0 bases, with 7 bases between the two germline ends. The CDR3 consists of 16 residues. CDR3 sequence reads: CASSLAGDSGANVLTF. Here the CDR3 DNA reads TGCGCCAGCAGCTTGGCAGGGGACTCTGGGGCCAACGTCCTGACTTTC. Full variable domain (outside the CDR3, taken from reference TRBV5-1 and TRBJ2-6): KAGVTQTPRYLIKTRGQQVTLSCSPISGHRSVSWYQQTPGQGLQFLFEYFSETQRNKGNFPGRFSGRQFSNSRSEMNVSTLELGDSALYLCASSLAGDSGANVLTFGAGSRLTVL.

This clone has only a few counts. As DNA, the CDR3 is TGTGCCAGCAGTGCGTTGGGACAGGGGAACTCTGGGGCCAACGTCCTGACTTTC. Its protein product is CASSALGQGNSGANVLTF. V and J are TRBV2 and TRBJ2-6; 10 bases align to TRBD1. The CDR3 has 18 amino acids. V shed 4 bases, J shed 0 bases, and the junction held 6 bases outside the gene matches. Germline assignment: CDR1 SNHLY and CDR2 FYNNEI.

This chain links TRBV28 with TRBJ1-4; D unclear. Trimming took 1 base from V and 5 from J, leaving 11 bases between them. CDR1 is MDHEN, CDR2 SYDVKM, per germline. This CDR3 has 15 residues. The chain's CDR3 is CASSLSYSVNEKLFF. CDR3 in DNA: TGTGCCAGCAGTTTATCGTACAGTGTCAATGAAAAACTGTTTTTT.

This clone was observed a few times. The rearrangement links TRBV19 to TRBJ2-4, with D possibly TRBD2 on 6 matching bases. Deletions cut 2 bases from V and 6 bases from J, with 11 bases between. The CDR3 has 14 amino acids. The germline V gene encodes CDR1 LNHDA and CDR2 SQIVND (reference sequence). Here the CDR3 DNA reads TGTGCCAGTAGTATATCCGGGACTCGAAACATTCAGTACTTC. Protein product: CASSISGTRNIQYF.

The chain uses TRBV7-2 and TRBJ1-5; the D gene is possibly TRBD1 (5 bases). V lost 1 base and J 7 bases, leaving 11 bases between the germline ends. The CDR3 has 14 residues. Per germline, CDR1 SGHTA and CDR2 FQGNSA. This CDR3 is CASSLGGIGQPQHF. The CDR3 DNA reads TGTGCCAGCAGCTTAGGGGGGATCGGGCAGCCCCAGCATTTT.

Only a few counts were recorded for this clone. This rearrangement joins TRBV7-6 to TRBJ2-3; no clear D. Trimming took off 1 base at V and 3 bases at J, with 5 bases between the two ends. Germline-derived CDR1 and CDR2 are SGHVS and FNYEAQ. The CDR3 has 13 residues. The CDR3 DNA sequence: TGTGCCAGCAGCTTAGGCCGTACAGATACGCAGTATTTT. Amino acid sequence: CASSLGRTDTQYF.

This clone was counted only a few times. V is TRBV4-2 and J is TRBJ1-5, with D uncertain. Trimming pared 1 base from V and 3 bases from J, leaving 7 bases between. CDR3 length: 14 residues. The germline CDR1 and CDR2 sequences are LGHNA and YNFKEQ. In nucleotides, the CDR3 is TGTGCCAGCAGCCAAGCAAGAGCCAATCAGCCCCAGCATTTT. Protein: CASSQARANQPQHF.

CDR3 residues: CASSDIALTGDTEAFF. For the CDR3, the DNA is TGTGCCAGCAGCGATATAGCCCTGACAGGGGACACTGAAGCTTTCTTT. The rearrangement uses TRBV11-1 and TRBJ1-1, with 8 nucleotides matching TRBD1. CDR1 and CDR2 (germline): SGHAT, FQDESV (reference sequence). J was trimmed by 3 bases and V by 5 bases; bases with no gene match: 11. This CDR3 is built from 16 residues.

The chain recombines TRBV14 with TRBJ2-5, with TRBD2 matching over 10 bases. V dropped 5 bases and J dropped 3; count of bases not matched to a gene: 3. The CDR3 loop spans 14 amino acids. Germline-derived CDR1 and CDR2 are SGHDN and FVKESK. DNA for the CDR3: TGTGCCAGCAGCTCGCTAGCGGGGGAAGAGACCCAGTACTTC. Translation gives CASSSLAGEETQYF.

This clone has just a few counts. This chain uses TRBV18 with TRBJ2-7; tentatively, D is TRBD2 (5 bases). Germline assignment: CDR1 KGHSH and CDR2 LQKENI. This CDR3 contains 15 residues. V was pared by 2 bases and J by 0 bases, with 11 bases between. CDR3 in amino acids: CASSPGEKVSYEQYF. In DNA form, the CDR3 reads TGTGCCAGCTCACCAGGGGAGAAGGTCTCCTACGAGCAGTACTTC.

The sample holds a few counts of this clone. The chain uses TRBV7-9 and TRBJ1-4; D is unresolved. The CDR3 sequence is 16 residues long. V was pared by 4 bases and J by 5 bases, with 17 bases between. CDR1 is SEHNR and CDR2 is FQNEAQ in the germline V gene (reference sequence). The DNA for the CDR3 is TGTGCCAGCAGCTCCGGGCGGAGGACGACAAATGAAAAACTGTTTTTT. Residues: CASSSGRRTTNEKLFF.

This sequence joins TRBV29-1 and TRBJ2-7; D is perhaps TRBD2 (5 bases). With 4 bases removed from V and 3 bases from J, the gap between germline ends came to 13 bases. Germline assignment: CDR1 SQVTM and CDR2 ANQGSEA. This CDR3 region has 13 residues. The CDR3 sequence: CSVGSEVSYEQYF. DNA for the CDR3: TGCAGCGTTGGGTCGGAGGTTAGCTACGAGCAGTACTTC.

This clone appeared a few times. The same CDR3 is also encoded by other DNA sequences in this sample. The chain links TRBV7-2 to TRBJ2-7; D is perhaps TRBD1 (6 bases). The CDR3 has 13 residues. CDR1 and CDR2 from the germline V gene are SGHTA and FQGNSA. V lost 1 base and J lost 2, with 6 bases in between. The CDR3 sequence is CASSLEGAYEQYF. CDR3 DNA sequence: TGTGCCAGCAGCTTAGAGGGGGCCTACGAGCAGTACTTC.